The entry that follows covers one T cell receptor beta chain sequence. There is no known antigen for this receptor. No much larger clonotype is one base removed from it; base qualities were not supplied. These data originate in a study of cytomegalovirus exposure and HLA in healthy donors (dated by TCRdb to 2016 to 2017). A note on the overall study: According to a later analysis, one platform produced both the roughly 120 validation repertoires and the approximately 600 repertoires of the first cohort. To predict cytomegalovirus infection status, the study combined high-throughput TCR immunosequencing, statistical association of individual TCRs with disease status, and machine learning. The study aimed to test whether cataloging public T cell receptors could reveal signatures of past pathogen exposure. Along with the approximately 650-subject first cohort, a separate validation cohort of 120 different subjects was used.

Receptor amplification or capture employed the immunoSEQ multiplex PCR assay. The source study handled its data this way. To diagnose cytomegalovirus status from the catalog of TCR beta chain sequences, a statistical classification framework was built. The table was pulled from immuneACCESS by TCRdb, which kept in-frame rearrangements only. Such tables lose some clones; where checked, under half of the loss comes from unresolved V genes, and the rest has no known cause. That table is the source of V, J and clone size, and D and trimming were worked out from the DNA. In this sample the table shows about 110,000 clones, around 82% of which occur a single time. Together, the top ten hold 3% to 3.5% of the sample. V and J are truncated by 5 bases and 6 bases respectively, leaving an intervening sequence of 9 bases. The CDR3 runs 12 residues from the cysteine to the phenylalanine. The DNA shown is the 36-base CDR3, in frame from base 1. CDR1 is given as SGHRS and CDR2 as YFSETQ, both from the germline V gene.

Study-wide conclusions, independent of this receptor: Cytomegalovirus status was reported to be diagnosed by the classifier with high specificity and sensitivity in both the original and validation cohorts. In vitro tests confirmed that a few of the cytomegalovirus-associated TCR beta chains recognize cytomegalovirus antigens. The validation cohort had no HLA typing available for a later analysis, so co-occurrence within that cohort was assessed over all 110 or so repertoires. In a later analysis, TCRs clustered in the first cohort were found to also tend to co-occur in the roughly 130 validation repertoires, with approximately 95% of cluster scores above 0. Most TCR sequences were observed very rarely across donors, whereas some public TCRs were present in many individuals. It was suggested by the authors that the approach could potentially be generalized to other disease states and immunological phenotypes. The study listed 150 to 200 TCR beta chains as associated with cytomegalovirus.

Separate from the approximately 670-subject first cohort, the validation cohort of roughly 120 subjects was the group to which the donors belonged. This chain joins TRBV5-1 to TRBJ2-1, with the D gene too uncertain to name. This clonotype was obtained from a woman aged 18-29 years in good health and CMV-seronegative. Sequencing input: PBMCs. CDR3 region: CASRPAGNEQFF. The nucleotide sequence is TGCGCCAGCAGACCGGCAGGCAATGAGCAGTTCTTC. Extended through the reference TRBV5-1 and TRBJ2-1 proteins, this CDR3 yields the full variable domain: KAGVTQTPRYLIKTRGQQVTLSCSPISGHRSVSWYQQTPGQGLQFLFEYFSETQRNKGNFPGRFSGRQFSNSRSEMNVSTLELGDSALYLCASRPAGNEQFFGPGTRLTVL.